This T cell receptor (beta chain) came from a study of PD-L1 blockade in urothelial cancer. Across the study: Male patients with bladder-origin urothelial cancer numbered about 85% of the 29. The authors examined blood 3 weeks (second dose) and 6 weeks after treatment start. Each blood sample yielded a median of around 150,000 T cells. Regarding the study as a whole: Prediction of better survival came from below-median pretreatment blood TCR clonality.

Time point indicated: peripheral blood 6 weeks after treatment start. Profiled with immunoSEQ multiplex PCR; TCRdb holds only in-frame clones, not every one. The repertoire includes about 40,000 clones, about 88% of them detected once, and roughly 24% sits in the top ten. Trimming took off 0 bases at V and 4 bases at J, with 10 bases between the two ends. Germline V CDR1 and CDR2: SGDLS, YYNGEE. The CDR3 contains 14 residues. In regard to this clone: Its antigen is not identified.

This specimen consisted of PBMCs, obtained around atezolizumab (anti-PD-L1) treatment. The rearrangement joins TRBV9 to TRBJ1-1, with a possible D match to TRBD1 (5 bases). This TCR was sampled from a man between 60 and 75 years old with urothelial cancer. CDR3 in DNA: TGTGCCAGCAGCGTAGGGGGGGATGGCACTGAAGCTTTCTTT. Its translation is CASSVGGDGTEAFF.